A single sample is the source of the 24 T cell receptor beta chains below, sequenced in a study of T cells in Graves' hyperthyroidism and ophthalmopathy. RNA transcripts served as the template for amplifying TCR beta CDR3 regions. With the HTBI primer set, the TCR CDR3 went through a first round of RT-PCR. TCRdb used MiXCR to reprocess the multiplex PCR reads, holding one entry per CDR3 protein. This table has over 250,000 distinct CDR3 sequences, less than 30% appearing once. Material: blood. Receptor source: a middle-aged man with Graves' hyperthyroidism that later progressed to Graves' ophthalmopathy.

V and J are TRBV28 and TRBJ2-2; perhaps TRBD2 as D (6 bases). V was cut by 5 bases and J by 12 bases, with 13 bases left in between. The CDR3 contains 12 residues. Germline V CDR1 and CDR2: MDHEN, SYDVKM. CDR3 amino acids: CASSRRARQLFF. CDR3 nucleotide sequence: TGTGCCAGCAGTCGGAGGGCCAGGCAGCTGTTTTTT. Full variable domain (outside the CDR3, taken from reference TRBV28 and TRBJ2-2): DVKVTQSSRYLVKRTGEKVFLECVQDMDHENMFWYRQDPGLGLRLIYFSYDVKMKEKGDIPEGYSVSREKKERFSLILESASTNQTSMYLCASSRRARQLFFGEGSRLTVL.

Written as DNA, the CDR3 is TGTGCCAGCAGTTACGGGAATCGGGCCGGCTACACCTTC. This sequence encodes CASSYGNRAGYTF. V is TRBV6-5 and J is TRBJ1-2; no clear D gene. Germline CDR1 is MNHEY and CDR2 is SVGAGI. The length of the CDR3 is 13 residues. Trimming removed 2 bases from V and 8 bases from J, with 12 bases in between.

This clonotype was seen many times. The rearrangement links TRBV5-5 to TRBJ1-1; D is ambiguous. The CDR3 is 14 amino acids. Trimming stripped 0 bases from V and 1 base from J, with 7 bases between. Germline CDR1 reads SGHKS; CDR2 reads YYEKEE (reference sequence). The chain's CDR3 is CASSLGRKNTEAFF. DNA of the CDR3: TGTGCCAGCAGCTTGGGACGGAAGAACACTGAAGCTTTCTTT.

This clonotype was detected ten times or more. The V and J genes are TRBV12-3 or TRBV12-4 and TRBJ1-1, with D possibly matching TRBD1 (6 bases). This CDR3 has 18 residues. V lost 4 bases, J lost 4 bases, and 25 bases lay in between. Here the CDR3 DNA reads TGTGCCAGCAGTTCCCCGGCTGGGGGGCTATCGATGGTCACTGAAGCTTTCTTT. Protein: CASSSPAGGLSMVTEAFF.

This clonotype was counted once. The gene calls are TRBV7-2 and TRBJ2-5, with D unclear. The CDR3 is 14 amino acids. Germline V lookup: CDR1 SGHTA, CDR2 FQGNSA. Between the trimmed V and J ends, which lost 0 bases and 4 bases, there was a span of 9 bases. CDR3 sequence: CASSLAEQRETQYF. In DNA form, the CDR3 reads TGTGCCAGCAGCTTAGCGGAACAGCGAGAGACCCAGTACTTC.

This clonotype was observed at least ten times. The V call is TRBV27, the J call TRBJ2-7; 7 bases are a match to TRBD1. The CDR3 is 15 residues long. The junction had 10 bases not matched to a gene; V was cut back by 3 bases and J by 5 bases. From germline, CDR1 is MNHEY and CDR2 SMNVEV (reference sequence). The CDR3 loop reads CASSLVGQTTHEQYF. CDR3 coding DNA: TGTGCCAGCAGTTTGGTGGGACAGACCACCCACGAGCAGTACTTC.

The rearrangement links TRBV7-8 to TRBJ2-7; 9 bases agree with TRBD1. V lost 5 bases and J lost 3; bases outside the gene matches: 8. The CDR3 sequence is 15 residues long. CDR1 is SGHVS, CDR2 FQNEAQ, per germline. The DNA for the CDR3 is TGTGCCAGCAGCACCATGACAGGGGGAAGCTACGAGCAGTACTTC. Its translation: CASSTMTGGSYEQYF.

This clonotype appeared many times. The CDR3 reads CASSQASRGPGQYTGELFF. The CDR3, as DNA: TGTGCCAGCAGCCAAGCTTCGAGGGGGCCAGGACAATACACCGGGGAGCTGTTTTTT. The genes are TRBV14 and TRBJ2-2; 7 bases line up with TRBD1. V shed 1 base, J shed 3 bases, and the junction held 14 bases outside the gene matches. Germline CDR1 is SGHDN and CDR2 is FVKESK. CDR3 length: 19 amino acids.

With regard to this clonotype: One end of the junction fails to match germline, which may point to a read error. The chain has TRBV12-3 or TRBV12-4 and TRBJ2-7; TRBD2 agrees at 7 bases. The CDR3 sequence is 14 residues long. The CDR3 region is CASVPSGGFYGQYF. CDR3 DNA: TGTGCCAGCGTCCCTAGCGGTGGGTTCTACGGGCAGTACTTC.

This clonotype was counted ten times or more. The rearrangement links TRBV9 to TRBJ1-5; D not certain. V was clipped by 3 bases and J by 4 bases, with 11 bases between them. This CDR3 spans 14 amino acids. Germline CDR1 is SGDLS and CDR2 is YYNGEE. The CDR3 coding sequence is TGTGCCAGCAGCGCGGGCGATGGGAATCAGCCCCAGCATTTT. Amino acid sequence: CASSAGDGNQPQHF.

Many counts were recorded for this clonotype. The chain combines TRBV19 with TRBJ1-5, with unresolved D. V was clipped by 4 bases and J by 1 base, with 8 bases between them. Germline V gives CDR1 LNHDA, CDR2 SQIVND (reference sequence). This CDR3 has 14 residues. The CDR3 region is CASSTYRSNQPQHF. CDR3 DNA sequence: TGTGCCAGTAGTACCTATAGGAGCAATCAGCCCCAGCATTTT.

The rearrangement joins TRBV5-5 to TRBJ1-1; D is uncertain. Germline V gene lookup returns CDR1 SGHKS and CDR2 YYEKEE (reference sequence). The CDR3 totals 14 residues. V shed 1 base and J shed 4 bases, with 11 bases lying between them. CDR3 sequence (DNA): TGTGCCAGCAGCTTGCCTCGAGGTTCCACTGAAGCTTTCTTT. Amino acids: CASSLPRGSTEAFF.

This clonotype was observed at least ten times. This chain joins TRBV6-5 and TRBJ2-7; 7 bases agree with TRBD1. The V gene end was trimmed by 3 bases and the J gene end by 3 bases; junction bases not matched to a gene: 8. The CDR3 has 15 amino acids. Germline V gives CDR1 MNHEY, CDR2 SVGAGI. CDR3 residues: CASSYYQGQNYEQYF. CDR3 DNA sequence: TGTGCCAGCAGTTATTACCAGGGACAGAACTACGAGCAGTACTTC.

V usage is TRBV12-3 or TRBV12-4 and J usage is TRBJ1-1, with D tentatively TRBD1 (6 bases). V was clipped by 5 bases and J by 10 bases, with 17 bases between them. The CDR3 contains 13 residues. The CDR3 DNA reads TGTGCCAGCAGTCCCACAGGGAGGGAAGGAGCTTTCTTT. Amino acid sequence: CASSPTGREGAFF.

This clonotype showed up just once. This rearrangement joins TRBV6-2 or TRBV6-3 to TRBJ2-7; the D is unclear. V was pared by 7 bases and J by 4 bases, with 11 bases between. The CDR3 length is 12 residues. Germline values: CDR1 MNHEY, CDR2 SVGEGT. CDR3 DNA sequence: TGTGCCAGCAAAGGGCCAATTTACGAGCAGTACTTC. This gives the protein CASKGPIYEQYF.

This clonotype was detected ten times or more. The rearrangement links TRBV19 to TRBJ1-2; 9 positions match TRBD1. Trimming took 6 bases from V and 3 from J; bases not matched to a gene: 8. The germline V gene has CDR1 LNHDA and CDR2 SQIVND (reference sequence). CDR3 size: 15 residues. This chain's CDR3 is CASSTDRGKDYGYTF. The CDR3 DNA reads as TGTGCCAGTAGCACAGACAGGGGGAAAGACTATGGCTACACCTTC.

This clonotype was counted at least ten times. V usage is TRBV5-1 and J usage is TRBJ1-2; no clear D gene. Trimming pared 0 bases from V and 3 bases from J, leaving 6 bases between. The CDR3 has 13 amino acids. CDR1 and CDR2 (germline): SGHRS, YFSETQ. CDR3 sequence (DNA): TGCGCCAGCAGCTTGGGGGCAGACTATGGCTACACCTTC. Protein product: CASSLGADYGYTF.

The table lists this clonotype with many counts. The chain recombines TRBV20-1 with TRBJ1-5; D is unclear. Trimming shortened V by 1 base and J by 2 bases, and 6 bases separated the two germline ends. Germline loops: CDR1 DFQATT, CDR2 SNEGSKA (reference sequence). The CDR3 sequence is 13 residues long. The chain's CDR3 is CSARGEGNQPQHF. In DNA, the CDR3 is TGCAGTGCTAGAGGGGAGGGCAATCAGCCCCAGCATTTT.

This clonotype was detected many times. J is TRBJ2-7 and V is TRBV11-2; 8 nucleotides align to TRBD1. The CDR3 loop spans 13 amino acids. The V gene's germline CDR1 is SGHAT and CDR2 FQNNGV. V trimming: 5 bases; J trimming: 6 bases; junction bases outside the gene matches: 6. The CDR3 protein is CASSPPGGREQYF. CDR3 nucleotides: TGTGCCAGCAGCCCCCCAGGGGGCCGCGAGCAGTACTTC.

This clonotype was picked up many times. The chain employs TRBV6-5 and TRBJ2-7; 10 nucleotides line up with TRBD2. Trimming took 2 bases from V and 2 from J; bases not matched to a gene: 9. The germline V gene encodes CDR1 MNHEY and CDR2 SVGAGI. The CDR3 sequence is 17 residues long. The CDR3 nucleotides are TGTGCCAGCAGTTACAAGCCTAGCGGGAGAAAGACCTACGAGCAGTACTTC. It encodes CASSYKPSGRKTYEQYF.

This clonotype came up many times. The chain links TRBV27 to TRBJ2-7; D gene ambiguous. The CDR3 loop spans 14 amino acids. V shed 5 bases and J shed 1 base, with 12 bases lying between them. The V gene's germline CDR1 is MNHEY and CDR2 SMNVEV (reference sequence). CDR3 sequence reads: CASSTPGRSYEQYF. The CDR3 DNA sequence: TGTGCCAGCAGTACCCCCGGCAGATCCTACGAGCAGTACTTC.

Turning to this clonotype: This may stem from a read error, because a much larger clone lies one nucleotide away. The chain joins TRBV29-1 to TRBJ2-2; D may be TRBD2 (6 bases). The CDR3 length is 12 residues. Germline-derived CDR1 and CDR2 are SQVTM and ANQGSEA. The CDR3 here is CSAGLATGGLFF. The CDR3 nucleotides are TGCAGCGCGGGTCTGGCGACCGGGGGGCTGTTTTTT.

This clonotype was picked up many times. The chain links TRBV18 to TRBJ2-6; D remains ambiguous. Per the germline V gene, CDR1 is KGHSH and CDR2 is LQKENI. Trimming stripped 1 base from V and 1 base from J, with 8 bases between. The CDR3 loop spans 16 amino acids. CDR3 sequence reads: CASSPLRESGANVLTF. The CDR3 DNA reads TGTGCCAGCTCACCACTTAGGGAATCTGGGGCCAACGTCCTGACTTTC.

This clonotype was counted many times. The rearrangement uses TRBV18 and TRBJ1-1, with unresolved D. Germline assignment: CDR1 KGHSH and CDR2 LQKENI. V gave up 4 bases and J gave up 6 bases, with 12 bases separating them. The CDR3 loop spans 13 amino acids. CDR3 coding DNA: TGTGCCAGCTCACTCTCGCTGGGTCCTGAAGCTTTCTTT. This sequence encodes CASSLSLGPEAFF.